Below, one T cell receptor (beta chain) is given with its context. Vbeta (60) and Jbeta (13) primers were used in the PCR. Using immunoSEQ multiplex PCR, the repertoire was profiled, and TCRdb retains in-frame clones only, with some absent. Among roughly 190,000 clones, 79% were seen once, and the ten largest hold about 2.5%. The V gene end was trimmed by 4 bases and the J gene end by 1 base; junction bases not matched to a gene: 10. CDR3 length equals 17 residues. Germline CDR1 MDHEN, CDR2 SYDVKM. The data are from a study of cytomegalovirus exposure and HLA in healthy donors. This chain uses TRBV28 with TRBJ1-3, with 7 bases aligning to TRBD1. This sequence was found in a woman aged 50 to 60 in good health and CMV-seronegative. Sequenced: PBMCs. CDR3 amino acids: CASSSPRGKVSGNTIYF. The DNA of the CDR3 is TGTGCCAGCAGTTCCCCCAGGGGGAAAGTATCTGGAAACACCATATATTTT.